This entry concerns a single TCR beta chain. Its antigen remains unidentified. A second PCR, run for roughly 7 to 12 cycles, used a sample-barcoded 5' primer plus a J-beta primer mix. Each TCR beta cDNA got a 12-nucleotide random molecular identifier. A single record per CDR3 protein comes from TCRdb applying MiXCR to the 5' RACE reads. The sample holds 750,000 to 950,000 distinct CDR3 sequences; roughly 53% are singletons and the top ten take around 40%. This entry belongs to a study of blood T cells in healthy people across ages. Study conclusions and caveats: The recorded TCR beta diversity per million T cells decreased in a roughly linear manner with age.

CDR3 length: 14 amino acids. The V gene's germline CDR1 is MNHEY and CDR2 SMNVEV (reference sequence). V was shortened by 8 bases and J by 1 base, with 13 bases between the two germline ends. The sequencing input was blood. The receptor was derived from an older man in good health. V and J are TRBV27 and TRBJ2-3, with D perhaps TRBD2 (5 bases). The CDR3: CASGVRGGTDTQYF. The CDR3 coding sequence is TGTGCCAGCGGGGTCCGGGGTGGCACAGATACGCAGTATTTT.